The clone carrying this T cell receptor (beta chain) was seen many times. Its specificity is unknown. Germline V gene sequence: CDR1 SEHNR, CDR2 FQNEAQ (reference sequence). V shed 4 bases, J shed 4 bases, and the junction held 16 bases outside the gene matches. CDR3 length: 19 amino acids. TCRdb ran MiXCR on the reads and lists one entry per CDR3 protein. The data contain 300,000 or so distinct CDR3 sequences, approximately 25% of them seen just once; the ten biggest clones take up about an eighth. The data were obtained in a study of T cell repertoires in cytomegalovirus infection. This material consisted of cultured PBMCs, taken from culture after CMV antigen stimulation. The chain has TRBV7-9 and TRBJ2-1; 10 nucleotides match TRBD2. The receptor's source is a human donor in good health (CMV status not recorded). Some clones in this sample may be carry-over from other donors' samples. The CDR3 coding sequence is TGTGCCAGCAGCTCAACCGGGACAGAACTAGCGGGAAGATACAATGAGCAGTTCTTC. Encoded protein: CASSSTGTELAGRYNEQFF.